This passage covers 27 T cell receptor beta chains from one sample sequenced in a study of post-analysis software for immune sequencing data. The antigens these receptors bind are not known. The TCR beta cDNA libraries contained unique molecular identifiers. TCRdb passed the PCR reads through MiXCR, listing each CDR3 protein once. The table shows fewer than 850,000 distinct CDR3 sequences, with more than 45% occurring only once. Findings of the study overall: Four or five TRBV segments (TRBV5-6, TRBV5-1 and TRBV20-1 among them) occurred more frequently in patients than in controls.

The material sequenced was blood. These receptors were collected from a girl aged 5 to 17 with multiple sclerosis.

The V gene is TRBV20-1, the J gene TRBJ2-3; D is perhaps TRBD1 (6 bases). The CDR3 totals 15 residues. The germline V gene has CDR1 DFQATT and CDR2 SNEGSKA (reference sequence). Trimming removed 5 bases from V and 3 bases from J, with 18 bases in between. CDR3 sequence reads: CSAPRQDSVTDTQYF. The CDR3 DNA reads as TGCAGTGCTCCCAGACAGGACTCGGTTACAGATACGCAGTATTTT.

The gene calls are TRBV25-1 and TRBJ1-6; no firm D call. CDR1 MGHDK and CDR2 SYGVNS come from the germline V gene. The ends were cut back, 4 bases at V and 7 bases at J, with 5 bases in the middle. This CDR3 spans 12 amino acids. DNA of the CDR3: TGTGCCAGCAGTGCCGGGAATTCACCCCTCCACTTT. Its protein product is CASSAGNSPLHF. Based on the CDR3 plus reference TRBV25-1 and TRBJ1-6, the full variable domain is EADIYQTPRYLVIGTGKKITLECSQTMGHDKMYWYQQDPGMELHLIHYSYGVNSTEKGDLSSESTVSRIRTEHFPLTLESARPSHTSQYLCASSAGNSPLHFGNGTRLTVT.

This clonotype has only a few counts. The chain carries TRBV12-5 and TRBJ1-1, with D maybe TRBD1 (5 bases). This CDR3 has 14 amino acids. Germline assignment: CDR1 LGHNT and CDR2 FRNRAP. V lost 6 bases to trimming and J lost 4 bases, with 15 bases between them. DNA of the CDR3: TGTGCTAGTGGACTAGGGACCGGAATCACTGAAGCTTTCTTT. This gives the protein CASGLGTGITEAFF. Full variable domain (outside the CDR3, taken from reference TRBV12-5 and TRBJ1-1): DARVTQTPRHKVTEMGQEVTMRCQPILGHNTVFWYRQTMMQGLELLAYFRNRAPLDDSGMPKDRFSAEMPDATLATLKIQPSEPRDSAVYFCASGLGTGITEAFFGQGTRLTVV.

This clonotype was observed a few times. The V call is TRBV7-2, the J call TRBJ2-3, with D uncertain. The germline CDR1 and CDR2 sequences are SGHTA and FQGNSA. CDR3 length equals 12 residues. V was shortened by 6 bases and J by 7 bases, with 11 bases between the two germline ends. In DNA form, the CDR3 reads TGTGCCAGCAGTCCCGACGTTTATACGCAGTATTTT. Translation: CASSPDVYTQYF.

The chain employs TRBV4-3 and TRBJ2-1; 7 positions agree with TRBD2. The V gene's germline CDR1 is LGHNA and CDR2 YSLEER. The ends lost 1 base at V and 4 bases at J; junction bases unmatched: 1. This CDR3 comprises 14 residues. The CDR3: CASSQGTSYNEQFF. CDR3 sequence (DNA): TGCGCCAGCAGCCAAGGGACTAGTTACAATGAGCAGTTCTTC.

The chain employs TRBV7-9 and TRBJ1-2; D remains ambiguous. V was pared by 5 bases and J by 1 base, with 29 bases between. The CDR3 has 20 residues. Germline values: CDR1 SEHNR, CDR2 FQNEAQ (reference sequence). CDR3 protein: CASSGLASVEQNQDNYGYTF. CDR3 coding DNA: TGTGCCAGCAGCGGGCTGGCGTCGGTCGAGCAGAATCAGGATAACTATGGCTACACCTTC.

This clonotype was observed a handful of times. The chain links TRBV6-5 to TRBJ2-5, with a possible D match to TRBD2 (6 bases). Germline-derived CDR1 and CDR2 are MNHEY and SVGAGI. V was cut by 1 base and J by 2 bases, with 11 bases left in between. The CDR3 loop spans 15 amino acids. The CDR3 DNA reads TGTGCCAGCAGTTACTTCGGGACTTTGCAAGAGACCCAGTACTTC. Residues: CASSYFGTLQETQYF.

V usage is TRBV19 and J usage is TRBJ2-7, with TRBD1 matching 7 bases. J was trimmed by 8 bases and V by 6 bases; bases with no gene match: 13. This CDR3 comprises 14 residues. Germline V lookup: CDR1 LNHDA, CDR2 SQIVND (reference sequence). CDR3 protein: CASSTAQGTTKQYF. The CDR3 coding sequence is TGTGCCAGTAGCACTGCACAGGGGACCACGAAGCAGTACTTC.

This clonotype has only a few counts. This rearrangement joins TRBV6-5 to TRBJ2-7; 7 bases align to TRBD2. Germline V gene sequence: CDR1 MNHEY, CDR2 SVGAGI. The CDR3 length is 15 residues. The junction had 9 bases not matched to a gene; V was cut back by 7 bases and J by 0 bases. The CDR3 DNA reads TGTGCCAGCACCAACTCGCGCGGGAGCTCCTACGAGCAGTACTTC. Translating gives CASTNSRGSSYEQYF.

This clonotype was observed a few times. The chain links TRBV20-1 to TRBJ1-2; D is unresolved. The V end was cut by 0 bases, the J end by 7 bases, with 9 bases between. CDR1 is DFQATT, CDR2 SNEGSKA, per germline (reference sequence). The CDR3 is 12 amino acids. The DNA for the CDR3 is TGCAGTGCTAGAGATGGAATCGTTGGCTACACCTTC. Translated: CSARDGIVGYTF.

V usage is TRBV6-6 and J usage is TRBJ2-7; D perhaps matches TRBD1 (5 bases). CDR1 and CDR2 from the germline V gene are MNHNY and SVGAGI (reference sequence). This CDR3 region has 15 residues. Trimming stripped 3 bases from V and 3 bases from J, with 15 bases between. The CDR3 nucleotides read TGTGCCAGCAGTTATCTGGGCAGGGCGCTCTACGAGCAGTACTTC. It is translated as CASSYLGRALYEQYF.

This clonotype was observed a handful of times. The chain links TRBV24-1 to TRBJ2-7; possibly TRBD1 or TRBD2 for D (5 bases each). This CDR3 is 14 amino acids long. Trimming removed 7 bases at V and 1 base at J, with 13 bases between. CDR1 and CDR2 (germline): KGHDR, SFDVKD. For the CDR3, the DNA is TGTGCCACCAGGCCCGGGACCGTTTCCTACGAGCAGTACTTC. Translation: CATRPGTVSYEQYF.

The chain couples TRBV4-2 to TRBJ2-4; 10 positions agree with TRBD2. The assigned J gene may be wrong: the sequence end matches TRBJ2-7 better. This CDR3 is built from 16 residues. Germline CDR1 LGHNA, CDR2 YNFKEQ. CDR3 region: CASSQDASGSLYEQYF. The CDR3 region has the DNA TGTGCCAGCAGCCAAGATGCTAGCGGGAGCCTCTACGAGCAGTACTTC.

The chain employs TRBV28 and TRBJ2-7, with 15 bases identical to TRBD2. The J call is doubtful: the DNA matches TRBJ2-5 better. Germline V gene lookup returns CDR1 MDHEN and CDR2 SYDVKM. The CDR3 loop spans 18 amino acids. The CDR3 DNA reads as TGTGCCAGCACCCAAGTGGGACTAGCGGGAGGCTGGGGAGAGACCCAGTACTTC. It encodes CASTQVGLAGGWGETQYF.

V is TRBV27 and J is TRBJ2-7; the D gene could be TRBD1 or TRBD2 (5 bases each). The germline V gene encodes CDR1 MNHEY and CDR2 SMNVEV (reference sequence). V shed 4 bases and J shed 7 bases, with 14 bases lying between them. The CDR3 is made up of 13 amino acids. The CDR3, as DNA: TGTGCCAGCAGTTCCGGGACCCGGGAAGAGCAGTACTTC. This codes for CASSSGTREEQYF.

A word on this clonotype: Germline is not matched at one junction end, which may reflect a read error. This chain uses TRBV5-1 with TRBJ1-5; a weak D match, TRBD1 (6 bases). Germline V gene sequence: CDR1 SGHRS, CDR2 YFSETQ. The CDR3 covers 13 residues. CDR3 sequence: CASSLNRDQPRHF. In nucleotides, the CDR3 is TGCGCCAGCAGCTTGAACAGGGACCAGCCCCGGCATTTT.

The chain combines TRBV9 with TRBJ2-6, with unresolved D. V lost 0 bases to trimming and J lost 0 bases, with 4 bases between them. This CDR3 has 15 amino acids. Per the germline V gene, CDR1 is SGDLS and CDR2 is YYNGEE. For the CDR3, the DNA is TGTGCCAGCAGCGTAGGCCTCTCTGGGGCCAACGTCCTGACTTTC. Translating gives CASSVGLSGANVLTF. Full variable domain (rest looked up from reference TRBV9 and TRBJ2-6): DSGVTQTPKHLITATGQRVTLRCSPRSGDLSVYWYQQSLDQGLQFLIQYYNGEERAKGNILERFSAQQFPDLHSELNLSSLELGDSALYFCASSVGLSGANVLTFGAGSRLTVL.

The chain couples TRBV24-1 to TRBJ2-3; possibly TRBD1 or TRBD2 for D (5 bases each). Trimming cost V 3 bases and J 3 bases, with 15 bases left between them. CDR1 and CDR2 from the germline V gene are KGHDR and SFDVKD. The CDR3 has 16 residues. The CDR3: CATSDRQGTKTDTQYF. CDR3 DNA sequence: TGTGCCACCAGTGATCGGCAAGGGACGAAAACAGATACGCAGTATTTT.

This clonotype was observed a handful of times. CDR3 loop: CASSFRAGALNTEAFF. In DNA, the CDR3 is TGTGCCAGCAGCTTCAGGGCAGGGGCACTGAACACTGAAGCTTTCTTT. The chain is built from TRBV7-2 and TRBJ1-1; TRBD1 is a possible D gene (6 bases). CDR3 length: 16 residues. Trimming pared 3 bases from V and 0 bases from J, leaving 14 bases between. Germline loops: CDR1 SGHTA, CDR2 FQGNSA.

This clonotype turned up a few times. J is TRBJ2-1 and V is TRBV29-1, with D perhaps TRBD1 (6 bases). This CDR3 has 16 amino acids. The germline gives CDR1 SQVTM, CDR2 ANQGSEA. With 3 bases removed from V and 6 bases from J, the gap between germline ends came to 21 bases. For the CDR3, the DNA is TGCAGCGTTGATTTGGTGAGGGGGAGCAGGAGCAATGAGCAGTTCTTC. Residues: CSVDLVRGSRSNEQFF.

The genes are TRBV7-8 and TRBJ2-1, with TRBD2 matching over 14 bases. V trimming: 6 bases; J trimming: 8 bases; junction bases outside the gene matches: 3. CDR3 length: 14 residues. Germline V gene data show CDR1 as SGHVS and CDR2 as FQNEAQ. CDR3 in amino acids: CASRTGLAGDEQFF. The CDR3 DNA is TGTGCCAGCAGGACGGGACTAGCGGGAGATGAGCAGTTCTTC.

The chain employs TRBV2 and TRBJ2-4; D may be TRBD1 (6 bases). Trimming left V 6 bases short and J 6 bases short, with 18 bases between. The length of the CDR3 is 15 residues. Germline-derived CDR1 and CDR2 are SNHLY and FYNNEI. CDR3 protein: CASSPAGRGGNIQYF. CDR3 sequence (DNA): TGTGCCAGCAGCCCCGCTGGGAGAGGGGGAAACATTCAGTACTTC.

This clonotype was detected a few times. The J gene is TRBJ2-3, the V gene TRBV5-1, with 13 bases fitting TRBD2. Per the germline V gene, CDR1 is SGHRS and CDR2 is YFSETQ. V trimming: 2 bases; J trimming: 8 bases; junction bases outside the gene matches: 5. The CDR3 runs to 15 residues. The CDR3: CASSFGLAGASTQYF. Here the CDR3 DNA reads TGCGCCAGCAGCTTTGGACTAGCGGGAGCAAGTACGCAGTATTTT. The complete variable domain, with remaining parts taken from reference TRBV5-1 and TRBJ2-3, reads KAGVTQTPRYLIKTRGQQVTLSCSPISGHRSVSWYQQTPGQGLQFLFEYFSETQRNKGNFPGRFSGRQFSNSRSEMNVSTLELGDSALYLCASSFGLAGASTQYFGPGTRLTVL.

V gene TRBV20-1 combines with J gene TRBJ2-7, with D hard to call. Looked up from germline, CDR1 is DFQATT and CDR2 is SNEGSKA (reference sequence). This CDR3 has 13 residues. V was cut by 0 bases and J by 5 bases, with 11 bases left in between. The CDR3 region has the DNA TGCAGTGCTAGAGATTTAGGGAACCACGAGCAGTACTTC. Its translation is CSARDLGNHEQYF.

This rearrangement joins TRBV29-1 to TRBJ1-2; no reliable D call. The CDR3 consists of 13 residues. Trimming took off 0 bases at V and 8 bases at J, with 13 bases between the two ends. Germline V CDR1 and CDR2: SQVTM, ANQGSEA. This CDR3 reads CSVEEVSGTGYTF. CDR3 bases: TGCAGCGTTGAAGAAGTCAGCGGAACAGGCTACACCTTC.

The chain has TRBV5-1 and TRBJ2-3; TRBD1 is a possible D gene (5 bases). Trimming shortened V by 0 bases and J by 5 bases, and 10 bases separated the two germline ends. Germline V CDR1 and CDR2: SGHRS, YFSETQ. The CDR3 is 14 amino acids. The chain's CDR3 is CASSLAAREDTQYF. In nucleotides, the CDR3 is TGCGCCAGCAGCTTGGCCGCCAGGGAAGATACGCAGTATTTT.

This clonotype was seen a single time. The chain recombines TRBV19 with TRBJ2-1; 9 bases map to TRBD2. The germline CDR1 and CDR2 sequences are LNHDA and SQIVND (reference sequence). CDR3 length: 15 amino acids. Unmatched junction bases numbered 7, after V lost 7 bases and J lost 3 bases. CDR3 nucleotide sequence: TGTGCCAGTACCCCGACTAGCGGATACTACAATGAGCAGTTCTTC. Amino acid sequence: CASTPTSGYYNEQFF.